Following are 26 T cell receptor beta chains from one sample sequenced in a study of CD8+ T cells in alopecia areata. RNA extraction and reverse transcription yielded cDNA as sequencing template. Assay used: immunoSEQ multiplex PCR; TCRdb lists only in-frame clones, some missing. The sample records around 140,000 clones, about 60% being singletons. Here the sequenced sample was CD4+ T cells sorted from blood, taken at week 0. The receptor set was obtained from a human donor with alopecia areata.

The gene calls are TRBV10-3 and TRBJ2-7, with 8 nucleotides matching TRBD1. The V gene's germline CDR1 is ENHRY and CDR2 SYGVKD. Unmatched junction bases numbered 2, after V lost 6 bases and J lost 4 bases. This CDR3 is built from 12 residues. The CDR3 region is CAISTGGYEQYF. CDR3 DNA: TGTGCCATCAGCACAGGGGGTTACGAGCAGTACTTC.

The chain combines TRBV6-5 with TRBJ2-5, with a tentative D call TRBD2 (6 bases). The germline gives CDR1 MNHEY, CDR2 SVGAGI. The V end lost 6 bases, the J end lost 5 bases, and 16 bases lay between the germline ends. This CDR3 spans 14 amino acids. This chain's CDR3 is CASSPRGKVETQYF. CDR3 DNA: TGTGCCAGCAGCCCTCGGGGGAAAGTGGAGACCCAGTACTTC.

The table lists this clone with a few counts. The V gene is TRBV29-1, the J gene TRBJ1-4; tentatively, D is TRBD1 (6 bases). Trimming cost V 7 bases and J 3 bases, with 12 bases left between them. The CDR3 is 13 amino acids. Per the germline V gene, CDR1 is SQVTM and CDR2 is ANQGSEA. The CDR3 is CSGGGSANEKLFF. CDR3 nucleotide sequence: TGCAGCGGCGGGGGCTCGGCTAATGAAAAACTGTTTTTT. The whole variable domain, remainder taken from reference TRBV29-1 and TRBJ1-4, is SAVISQKPSRDICQRGTSLTIQCQVDSQVTMMFWYRQQPGQSLTLIATANQGSEATYESGFVIDKFPISRPNLTFSTLTVSNMSPEDSSIYLCSGGGSANEKLFFGSGTQLSVL.

The J gene is TRBJ1-2, the V gene TRBV6-5, with 9 bases aligning to TRBD1. The germline gives CDR1 MNHEY, CDR2 SVGAGI. J gave up 3 bases and V 4 bases, and 0 bases lay outside the gene matches. The CDR3 extends over 13 amino acids. The CDR3 is CASSWTGDYGYTF. DNA of the CDR3: TGTGCCAGCAGTTGGACAGGGGACTATGGCTACACCTTC.

The chain has TRBV19 and TRBJ2-7; D is possibly TRBD2 (5 bases). Germline lookup yields CDR1 LNHDA and CDR2 SQIVND (reference sequence). Trimming stripped 3 bases from V and 1 base from J, with 10 bases between. The CDR3 length is 14 residues. The CDR3 region is CASSMRGSSYEQYF. DNA of the CDR3: TGTGCCAGTAGTATGCGAGGGTCTTCCTACGAGCAGTACTTC.

The V and J genes are TRBV18 and TRBJ2-5; TRBD1 might be the D (5 bases). Trimming shortened V by 3 bases and J by 1 base, and 9 bases separated the two germline ends. Per germline, CDR1 KGHSH and CDR2 LQKENI. The CDR3 runs 14 residues. This CDR3 reads CASSPFDSQETQYF. The CDR3 nucleotides are TGTGCCAGCTCACCGTTCGACAGCCAAGAGACCCAGTACTTC.

The rearrangement links TRBV4-3 to TRBJ2-5; the match to TRBD2 covers 10 bases. Looked up from germline, CDR1 is LGHNA and CDR2 is YSLEER. The CDR3 is 18 residues long. Trimming removed 3 bases from V and 5 bases from J; junction bases left unmatched: 15. CDR3 amino acids: CASSQGWSSGGIRETQYF. The CDR3 DNA is TGCGCCAGCAGCCAGGGATGGAGTAGCGGGGGGATCAGGGAGACCCAGTACTTC.

The chain has TRBV29-1 and TRBJ1-2, with D uncertain. CDR3 size: 10 residues. V lost 2 bases and J 9 bases, leaving 7 bases between the germline ends. Per germline, CDR1 SQVTM and CDR2 ANQGSEA. The CDR3 protein is CSVESPRYTF. DNA for the CDR3: TGCAGCGTTGAATCCCCCCGCTACACCTTC.

This clone was seen a handful of times. The chain has TRBV7-2 and TRBJ1-1; D may be TRBD1 (6 bases). Germline V gives CDR1 SGHTA, CDR2 FQGNSA. Trimming removed 5 bases at V and 7 bases at J, with 11 bases between. The CDR3 is made up of 12 amino acids. The CDR3 sequence is CASSQGQIEAFF. In DNA, the CDR3 is TGTGCCAGCAGCCAGGGGCAGATTGAAGCTTTCTTT.

The chain combines TRBV28 with TRBJ1-2; 7 bases map to TRBD1. The CDR3 spans 15 residues. J lost 4 bases, V lost 5 bases, and 10 bases had no gene match. Germline CDR1 MDHEN, CDR2 SYDVKM. CDR3: CASSSSTGPIYGYTF. CDR3 DNA: TGTGCCAGCAGTAGTTCGACAGGGCCCATCTATGGCTACACCTTC.

This chain connects TRBV9 to TRBJ2-3, with 12 bases fitting TRBD2. With 3 bases clipped from V and 3 bases from J, the junction kept 2 bases outside the gene matches. CDR1 is SGDLS, CDR2 YYNGEE, per germline. The CDR3 has 15 residues. The CDR3: CASSATSGGTDTQYF. The CDR3 bases are TGTGCCAGCAGCGCTACTAGCGGGGGGACAGATACGCAGTATTTT.

This clone has just a few counts. The rearrangement uses TRBV7-9 and TRBJ2-7; the D is unclear. The CDR3 is made up of 14 amino acids. Germline V CDR1 and CDR2: SEHNR, FQNEAQ (reference sequence). V was shortened by 0 bases and J by 1 base, with 7 bases between the two germline ends. CDR3: CASSLASQSYEQYF. Written as DNA, the CDR3 is TGTGCCAGCAGCTTAGCTAGCCAGTCCTACGAGCAGTACTTC.

Comment on this clone: A read error may be the cause here, since a much bigger clone is one base away. V is TRBV2 and J is TRBJ2-5; D remains ambiguous. Trimming left V 6 bases short and J 5 bases short, with 7 bases between. Germline V gives CDR1 SNHLY, CDR2 FYNNEI. CDR3 size: 11 residues. The CDR3 sequence: CASRVGETQYF. In nucleotides, the CDR3 is TGTGCCAGCAGGGTAGGGGAGACCCAGTACTTC. Looking up the rest from reference TRBV2 and TRBJ2-5 gives the full variable domain: EPEVTQTPSHQVTQMGQEVILRCVPISNHLYFYWYRQILGQKVEFLVSFYNNEISEKSEIFDDQFSVERPDGSNFTLKIRSTKLEDSAMYFCASRVGETQYFGPGTRLLVL.

The chain combines TRBV30 with TRBJ2-3, with D hard to call. Trimming removed 2 bases at V and 0 bases at J, with 6 bases between. This CDR3 spans 13 amino acids. CDR1 is GTSNPN and CDR2 is SVGIG in the germline V gene (reference sequence). In nucleotides, the CDR3 is TGTGCCTGGAGTTCGGGCAGCACAGATACGCAGTATTTT. As protein: CAWSSGSTDTQYF.

The chain links TRBV6-5 to TRBJ2-4; the match to TRBD2 covers 7 bases. The CDR3 has 15 amino acids. With V trimmed by 6 bases and J by 0 bases, 5 bases remained unmatched. Germline V gene sequence: CDR1 MNHEY, CDR2 SVGAGI. The CDR3 sequence: CASRGRVLAKNIQYF. DNA for the CDR3: TGTGCCAGCAGAGGGAGGGTCCTAGCCAAAAACATTCAGTACTTC.

CDR3 residues: CASSPVAARSKNTYEQYF. Here the CDR3 DNA reads TGTGCCAGCTCACCGGTGGCGGCCAGGTCGAAAAATACCTACGAGCAGTACTTC. The rearrangement links TRBV18 to TRBJ2-7; D not certain. Trimming shortened V by 3 bases and J by 2 bases, and 23 bases separated the two germline ends. This CDR3 comprises 18 residues. In germline, CDR1 is KGHSH, CDR2 LQKENI.

This chain joins TRBV11-3 and TRBJ1-5, with D possibly being TRBD1 (6 bases). CDR3 length: 16 amino acids. The germline gives CDR1 SGHNT, CDR2 YENEEA. Trimming removed 2 bases at V and 1 base at J, with 12 bases between. Here the CDR3 reads CASSLKGRGSNQPQHF. The CDR3 DNA sequence: TGTGCCAGCAGCTTAAAGGGAAGGGGGAGCAATCAGCCCCAGCATTTT.

The chain uses TRBV2 and TRBJ2-3, with 9 positions matching TRBD2. Germline V gene sequence: CDR1 SNHLY, CDR2 FYNNEI. V lost 7 bases, J lost 0 bases, and 2 bases stayed unmatched. The CDR3 length is 14 residues. This CDR3 reads CASMGLASTDTQYF. The CDR3 DNA follows: TGTGCCAGCATGGGACTAGCAAGCACAGATACGCAGTATTTT.

J is TRBJ2-1 and V is TRBV6-4; 9 bases are a match to TRBD2. The CDR3 is 15 residues long. The trim removed 4 bases at V and 8 bases at J, leaving 9 bases unmatched. Germline CDR1 reads MRHNA; CDR2 reads SNTAGT. CDR3 DNA: TGTGCCAGCAGTGTAGAGACTAGCGGTTTCGATGAGCAGTTCTTC. Amino acid sequence: CASSVETSGFDEQFF.

This clone was picked up a small number of times. This specimen includes other DNA sequences encoding the same CDR3. V gene TRBV29-1 combines with J gene TRBJ2-7; 9 positions agree with TRBD1. There are 13 residues in the CDR3. CDR1 is SQVTM, CDR2 ANQGSEA, per germline. V lost 5 bases and J lost 1; bases outside the gene matches: 3. This chain's CDR3 is CSVRQGGSYEQYF. The DNA of the CDR3 is TGCAGCGTTCGACAGGGGGGATCCTACGAGCAGTACTTC.

This clone was observed once. The rearrangement uses TRBV7-2 and TRBJ2-5; 7 bases are shared with TRBD2. The CDR3 runs 14 residues. CDR1 SGHTA and CDR2 FQGNSA come from the germline V gene. After removal of 3 bases from V and 5 bases from J, the junction contained 6 bases not matched to a gene. The CDR3 sequence is CASSFQLAPETQYF. As DNA, the CDR3 is TGTGCCAGCAGCTTCCAACTAGCGCCGGAGACCCAGTACTTC.

V gene TRBV13 combines with J gene TRBJ1-1, with D maybe TRBD1 (5 bases). The germline CDR1 and CDR2 sequences are PRHDT and FYEKMQ (reference sequence). The CDR3 consists of 14 residues. V gave up 7 bases and J gave up 6 bases, with 18 bases separating them. The CDR3 sequence: CASTLGGGSAEAFF. CDR3 nucleotides: TGTGCCAGCACCTTGGGTGGGGGGTCCGCTGAAGCTTTCTTT.

This clone appeared a few times. Other DNA sequences in this specimen translate into the identical CDR3. The J gene is TRBJ1-1, the V gene TRBV29-1, with D maybe TRBD1 (5 bases). V gave up 6 bases and J gave up 0 bases, with 8 bases separating them. The germline V gene has CDR1 SQVTM and CDR2 ANQGSEA. The CDR3 sequence is 12 residues long. The CDR3 reads CSVRQMNTEAFF. CDR3 DNA: TGCAGCGTACGACAGATGAACACTGAAGCTTTCTTT.

This clone turned up a few times. The rearrangement uses TRBV9 and TRBJ2-7; D may be TRBD1 (6 bases). Germline CDR1 and CDR2: SGDLS and YYNGEE. The CDR3 has 15 residues. Trimming left V 4 bases short and J 5 bases short, with 19 bases between. CDR3 sequence: CASSRGQSIADEQYF. The CDR3 nucleotides are TGTGCCAGCAGCCGAGGACAGTCTATAGCCGACGAGCAGTACTTC. The full variable domain, with the rest looked up from reference TRBV9 and TRBJ2-7, is DSGVTQTPKHLITATGQRVTLRCSPRSGDLSVYWYQQSLDQGLQFLIQYYNGEERAKGNILERFSAQQFPDLHSELNLSSLELGDSALYFCASSRGQSIADEQYFGPGTRLTVT.

This clone was seen a handful of times. V usage is TRBV4-2 and J usage is TRBJ1-5; D gene uncertain. V lost 1 base, J lost 1 base, and 11 bases lay in between. The CDR3 extends over 16 amino acids. From germline, CDR1 is LGHNA and CDR2 YNFKEQ. The CDR3 sequence: CASSQVEGTSNQPQHF. The CDR3 DNA follows: TGTGCCAGCAGCCAAGTAGAGGGTACGAGCAATCAGCCCCAGCATTTT.

The genes are TRBV14 and TRBJ2-1; D possibly corresponds to TRBD2 (6 bases). Germline V CDR1 and CDR2: SGHDN, FVKESK. Trimming shortened V by 4 bases and J by 0 bases, and 13 bases separated the two germline ends. This CDR3 region has 16 residues. Here the CDR3 DNA reads TGTGCCAGCAGCCGCATTCGGGGGAGCTCCTACAATGAGCAGTTCTTC. This encodes CASSRIRGSSYNEQFF.